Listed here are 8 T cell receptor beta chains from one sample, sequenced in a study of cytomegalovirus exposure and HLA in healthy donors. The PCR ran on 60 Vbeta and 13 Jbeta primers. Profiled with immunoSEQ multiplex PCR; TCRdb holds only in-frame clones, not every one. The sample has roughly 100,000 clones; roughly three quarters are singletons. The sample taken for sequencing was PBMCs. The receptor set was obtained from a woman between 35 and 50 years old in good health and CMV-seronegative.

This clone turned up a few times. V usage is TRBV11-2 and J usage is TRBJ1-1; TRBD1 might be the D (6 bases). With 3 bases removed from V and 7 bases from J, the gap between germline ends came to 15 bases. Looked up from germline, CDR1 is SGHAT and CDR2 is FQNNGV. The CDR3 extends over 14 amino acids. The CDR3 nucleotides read TGTGCCAGCAGCTTCATGGCAGGGGCAATTGAAGCTTTCTTT. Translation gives CASSFMAGAIEAFF.

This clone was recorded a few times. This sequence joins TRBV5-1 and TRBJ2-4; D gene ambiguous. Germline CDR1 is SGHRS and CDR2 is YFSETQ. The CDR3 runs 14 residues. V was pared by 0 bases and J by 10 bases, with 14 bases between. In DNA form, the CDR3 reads TGCGCCAGCAGCTTGGTGCTTCAGTCGGAGATTCAGTACTTC. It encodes CASSLVLQSEIQYF.

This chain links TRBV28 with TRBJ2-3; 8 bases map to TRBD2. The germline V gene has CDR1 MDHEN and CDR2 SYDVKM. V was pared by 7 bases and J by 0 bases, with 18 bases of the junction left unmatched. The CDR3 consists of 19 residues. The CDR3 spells CASIQRGVISGTSTDTQYF. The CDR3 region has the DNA TGTGCCAGCATTCAACGGGGGGTGATTAGCGGGACTAGCACAGATACGCAGTATTTT. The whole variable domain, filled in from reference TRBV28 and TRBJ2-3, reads DVKVTQSSRYLVKRTGEKVFLECVQDMDHENMFWYRQDPGLGLRLIYFSYDVKMKEKGDIPEGYSVSREKKERFSLILESASTNQTSMYLCASIQRGVISGTSTDTQYFGPGTRLTVL.

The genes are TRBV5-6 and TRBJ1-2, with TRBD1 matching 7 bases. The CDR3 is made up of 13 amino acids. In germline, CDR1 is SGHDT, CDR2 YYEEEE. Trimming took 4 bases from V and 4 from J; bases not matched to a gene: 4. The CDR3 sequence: CASSPTGVYGYTF. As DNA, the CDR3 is TGTGCCAGCAGCCCCACAGGGGTCTATGGCTACACCTTC.

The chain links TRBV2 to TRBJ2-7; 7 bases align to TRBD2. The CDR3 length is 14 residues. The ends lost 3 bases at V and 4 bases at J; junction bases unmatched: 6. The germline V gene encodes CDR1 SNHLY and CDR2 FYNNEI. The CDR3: CASSELAAPYEQYF. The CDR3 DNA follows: TGTGCCAGCAGTGAGCTAGCGGCGCCTTACGAGCAGTACTTC.

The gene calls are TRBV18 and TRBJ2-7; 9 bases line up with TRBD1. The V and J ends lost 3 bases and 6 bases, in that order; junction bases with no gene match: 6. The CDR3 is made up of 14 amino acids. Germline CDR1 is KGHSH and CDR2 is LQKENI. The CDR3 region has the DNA TGTGCCAGCTCACCGGGACAGGGTGGTCCCGAGCAGTACTTC. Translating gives CASSPGQGGPEQYF.

CDR3 in DNA: TGTGCCAGCAGTCGACAGGGGCGGAACACTGAAGCTTTCTTT. It translates to CASSRQGRNTEAFF. This rearrangement joins TRBV2 to TRBJ1-1; 8 nucleotides match TRBD1. The CDR3 totals 14 residues. J gave up 1 base and V 5 bases, and 3 bases lay outside the gene matches. CDR1 and CDR2 from the germline V gene are SNHLY and FYNNEI.

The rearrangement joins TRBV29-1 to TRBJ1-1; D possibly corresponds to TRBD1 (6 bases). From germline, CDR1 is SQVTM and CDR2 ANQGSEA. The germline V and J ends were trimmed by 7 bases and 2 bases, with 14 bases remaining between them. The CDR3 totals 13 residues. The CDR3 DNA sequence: TGCAGCGGCCGGAGGACAGCCAACACTGAAGCTTTCTTT. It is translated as CSGRRTANTEAFF.